One sample yielded the 8 T cell receptor beta chains listed below, sequenced in a study of CD8 T cells in ankylosing spondylitis (dated by TCRdb to 2016 to 2017). These receptors have no identified antigens. Receptor libraries were prepared by 5' RACE. TCRdb records Illumina HiSeq 2500 as the sequencer. In TCRdb, the public reads were trimmed at Q25 with fastp and aligned with MiXCR, with productive beta chains retained. Each record represents a unique CDR3 protein, reported with the most common genes and DNA among its rows. The sample profile shows about 700,000 distinct CDR3 sequences; under 20% of them were found once. The ten most abundant clones make up 19% of the sample. General study outcomes and caveats: A TCR beta motif made up of several highly homologous amino acid variants appeared to be characteristic of blood from ankylosing spondylitis patients.

The sample consisted of blood, either unsorted or a sorted T cell fraction (not recorded which). The receptors stem from a male donor with ankylosing spondylitis.

The V call is TRBV12-3 or TRBV12-4, the J call TRBJ1-1; 11 bases are shared with TRBD1. J was trimmed by 4 bases and V by 6 bases; bases with no gene match: 10. The length of the CDR3 is 16 residues. The CDR3 loop is CASSRRTGTGGTEAFF. The CDR3 nucleotides read TGTGCCAGCAGCCGCCGAACCGGGACAGGGGGCACTGAAGCTTTCTTT.

This clonotype was seen a few times. The chain uses TRBV14 and TRBJ2-2; D not certain. The CDR3 runs to 14 residues. Trimming shortened V by 2 bases and J by 3 bases, and 7 bases separated the two germline ends. Germline values: CDR1 SGHDN, CDR2 FVKESK. CDR3 sequence (DNA): TGTGCCAGCAGCCAAAGAAGGTACACCGGGGAGCTGTTTTTT. It yields the protein CASSQRRYTGELFF.

This clonotype was detected a few times. The chain combines TRBV14 with TRBJ2-3; D could derive from TRBD1 or TRBD2 (5 bases each). The germline gives CDR1 SGHDN, CDR2 FVKESK. This CDR3 has 16 amino acids. Between the trimmed V and J ends, which lost 3 bases and 1 base, there was a span of 14 bases. CDR3 residues: CASSQLGTGRTDTQYF. The DNA for the CDR3 is TGTGCCAGCAGCCAGCTTGGGACGGGCCGCACAGATACGCAGTATTTT.

The V call is TRBV5-1, the J call TRBJ2-7, with 7 bases lining up with TRBD1. CDR3 length: 15 residues. J gave up 2 bases and V 4 bases, and 9 bases lay outside the gene matches. CDR1 and CDR2 from the germline V gene are SGHRS and YFSETQ. The CDR3 DNA follows: TGCGCCAGCAGCCGGGACAGTACCTATACCTACGAGCAGTACTTC. Encoded protein: CASSRDSTYTYEQYF.

The chain is built from TRBV20-1 and TRBJ1-1; 9 nucleotides match TRBD1. Germline-derived CDR1 and CDR2 are DFQATT and SNEGSKA (reference sequence). The trim removed 3 bases at V and 5 bases at J, leaving 4 bases unmatched. The CDR3 consists of 13 residues. CDR3 residues: CSASWTGVTEAFF. The CDR3 bases are TGCAGTGCTAGTTGGACAGGGGTTACTGAAGCTTTCTTT.

The chain employs TRBV6-5 and TRBJ2-7; D is possibly TRBD2 (5 bases). Germline assignment: CDR1 MNHEY and CDR2 SVGAGI. The CDR3 length is 15 residues. V was trimmed by 0 bases and J by 4 bases, leaving 13 bases between them. The CDR3 loop reads CASSYSEGIGYEQYF. The CDR3 DNA sequence: TGTGCCAGCAGTTACTCTGAGGGTATAGGTTACGAGCAGTACTTC.

The V gene is TRBV2, the J gene TRBJ2-7; TRBD2 matches at 10 bases. Unmatched junction bases numbered 3, after V lost 7 bases and J lost 0 bases. The CDR3 has 14 residues. Germline values: CDR1 SNHLY, CDR2 FYNNEI. CDR3: CASTASGSSYEQYF. CDR3 DNA sequence: TGTGCCAGCACGGCTAGCGGGAGCTCCTACGAGCAGTACTTC.

This clonotype has just a few counts. The chain links TRBV6-5 to TRBJ1-2; 7 nucleotides line up with TRBD1. There are 15 residues in the CDR3. Trimming took 1 base from V and 7 from J; bases not matched to a gene: 9. Looked up from germline, CDR1 is MNHEY and CDR2 is SVGAGI. CDR3 bases: TGTGCCAGCAGTTACTATGAGACAGGGACTCTTGGCTACACCTTC. Encoded protein: CASSYYETGTLGYTF.